Listed below are T cell receptor beta chains from one sample, sequenced in a study of long-term antiretroviral therapy in people with HIV. The protocol was immunoSEQ multiplex PCR, while the TCRdb copy is restricted to in-frame clones and leaves out a portion. Here the sample spans almost 30,000 clones, around 90% being singletons. Here the sequenced sample was unsorted PBMCs, taken 3.2 years before starting antiretroviral therapy. These TCRs come from a man aged 50 or older with HIV. CDR3s include the opening cysteine and the closing phenylalanine or tryptophan. The D gene is left open where the match is weak. Clone size is shown for a subset of rows, as once, few, many or a class of expanded clone.

>TRBV29-1|NA|NA|TRBJ2-2
TGCAGCGGGATGGGGGACACCGGGGAGCTGTTTTTT
CSGMGDTGELFF
>TRBV13|NA|NA|TRBJ2-3
TGTGCCAGCAGCTTGGTGGGGGGATCAGATACGCAGTATTTT
CASSLVGGSDTQYF
>TRBV6-1|NA|NA|TRBJ2-5
TGTGCCAGTAGTGACAGTCTCAGGGAGACCCAGTACTTC
CASSDSLRETQYF
>TRBV6-5|NA|NA|TRBJ1-5
TGTGCCAGCAGCTCCGGGACACCGAATCAGCCCCAGCATTTT
CASSSGTPNQPQHF
>TRBV27|NA|NA|TRBJ1-6
TGTGCCAGCAGCCTCCCCGTCTCCTATAATTCACCCCTCCACTTT
CASSLPVSYNSPLHF
>TRBV5-4|NA|NA|TRBJ1-1
TGTGCCAGCAGCTTGGGGGGAGGCATCCTGAACACTGAAGCTTTCTTT
CASSLGGGILNTEAFF
>TRBV19|once|NA|TRBJ1-2
TGTGCCAGTAGTATTAGAGTACCATACTATGGCTACACCTTC
CASSIRVPYYGYTF
>TRBV29-1|NA|TRBD1|TRBJ2-7
TGCAGCGTTGGGTGGACAGGGGGTAGAGGGGAGCAGTACTTC
CSVGWTGGRGEQYF
>TRBV2|NA|NA|TRBJ1-1
TGTGCCAGCAGACCCGGACAGTTGAACACTGAAGCTTTCTTT
CASRPGQLNTEAFF
>TRBV15|NA|TRBD1|TRBJ1-3
TGTGCCACCAGCAGTAGCTACAGGGGCGGAAACACCATATATTTT
CATSSSYRGGNTIYF
>TRBV29-1|NA|NA|TRBJ2-2
TGCAGCGTTGAGGACAACGGGGAGCTGTTTTTT
CSVEDNGELFF
>TRBV18|NA|TRBD1|TRBJ2-5
TGTGCCAGCTCACCGATGACAGGGGCCCAAGAGACCCAGTACTTC
CASSPMTGAQETQYF
>TRBV7-2|once|TRBD2|TRBJ2-7
TGTGCCAGCAGCTTCAGTTTGGGCGGGGGTTACGAGCAGTACTTC
CASSFSLGGGYEQYF
>TRBV30|NA|NA|TRBJ1-2
TGTGCCTGCGAGGCCACCTATGGCTACACCTTC
CACEATYGYTF
>TRBV5-1|NA|NA|TRBJ2-1
TGCGCCAGCCGGATCCAGGGAGGCGAGCAGTTCTTC
CASRIQGGEQFF
>TRBV5-5|NA|TRBD2|TRBJ2-3
TGTGCCAGCAGCCCGCTACAGCGGGGATCAGATACGCAGTATTTT
CASSPLQRGSDTQYF
>TRBV5-1|once|NA|TRBJ1-1
TGCGCCAGCGGCCTGTTGGGGTCGAACACTGAAGCTTTCTTT
CASGLLGSNTEAFF
>TRBV30|NA|TRBD2|TRBJ2-7
TGTGCCTGGGCGGGGGGGACCTACGAGCAGTACTTC
CAWAGGTYEQYF
>TRBV27|NA|TRBD1|TRBJ1-2
TGTGCCAGCAGTCCCGAGGGACAGGGGCCCCTCTATGGCTACACCTTC
CASSPEGQGPLYGYTF
>TRBV7-3|NA|NA|TRBJ2-3
TGTGCCAGCAGCTTAATGGGGGCCCGGACAGATACGCAGTATTTT
CASSLMGARTDTQYF
>TRBV5-6|NA|NA|TRBJ1-1
TGTGCCAGCAGTCAGACAGGATATCTCATGAACACTGAAGCTTTCTTT
CASSQTGYLMNTEAFF
>TRBV28|NA|NA|TRBJ2-2
TGTGCCAGCACCCGCCCGGGGGCAGACACCGGGGAGCTGTTTTTT
CASTRPGADTGELFF
>TRBV7-9|NA|TRBD1|TRBJ2-7
TGTGCCAGCAGCAACACAGGGGGCTCCTACGAGCAGTACTTC
CASSNTGGSYEQYF
>TRBV5-1|NA|NA|TRBJ2-3
TGCGCCAGCAGCCAGCAGACCGGAGGGGGCACAGATACGCAGTATTTT
CASSQQTGGGTDTQYF
>TRBV15|NA|NA|TRBJ1-4
TGTGCCACCAGCAGAGATTGGGGCAGCCATTCAACTAATGAAAAACTGTTTTTT
CATSRDWGSHSTNEKLFF
>TRBV5-1|NA|NA|TRBJ2-7
TGCGCCAGCAGCTTGGAGCGGTTCTACGAGCAGTACTTC
CASSLERFYEQYF
>TRBV19|NA|TRBD1|TRBJ2-1
TGTGGAACAGGGGGCGCAGCGAATGAGCAGTTCTTC
CGTGGAANEQFF
>TRBV7-9|NA|NA|TRBJ1-1
TGTGCCAGCAGCGCCGGGTCGTACACTGAAGCTTTCTTT
CASSAGSYTEAFF
>TRBV7-8|NA|NA|TRBJ2-7
TGTGCCAGCAGCTTAGAGGGGAAGTACTACGAGCAGTACTTC
CASSLEGKYYEQYF
>TRBV4-3|once|NA|TRBJ1-6
TGCGCCAGCAGCCAAGAAGTGAGCGACAGAACTAATTCACCCCTCCACTTT
CASSQEVSDRTNSPLHF
>TRBV5-6|NA|TRBD2|TRBJ2-3
TGTGCCAGCAGCCGACTAGCGGGGGGCCGCACAGATACGCAGTATTTT
CASSRLAGGRTDTQYF
>TRBV5-1|NA|NA|TRBJ2-5
TGCGCCAGCAGCTTGGCTCCAGCGGGTACCCAAGAGACCCAGTACTTC
CASSLAPAGTQETQYF
>TRBV7-2|NA|NA|TRBJ2-5
TGTGCCAGCAGCTTACAATATGGGCTAGACCAAGAGACCCAGTACTTC
CASSLQYGLDQETQYF
>TRBV11-2|NA|NA|TRBJ2-3
TGTGCCAGCAGCCCGGGCACAGATACGCAGTATTTT
CASSPGTDTQYF